One sample yielded the 9 T cell receptor beta chains listed below, sequenced in a study of blood T cell repertoires in COVID-19. The protocol was immunoSEQ multiplex PCR, while the TCRdb copy is restricted to in-frame clones and leaves out a portion. The sample lists about 170,000 clones, around 80% seen once, with around 19% in the top ten. The specimen sequenced was peripheral blood. The receptors stem from a woman in her sixties or seventies who had recovered from COVID-19.

This clone is a singleton in its sample. The chain joins TRBV7-2 to TRBJ2-5; no clear D gene. Germline loops: CDR1 SGHTA, CDR2 FQGNSA. The CDR3 runs 14 residues. Between the trimmed V and J ends, which lost 1 base and 4 bases, there was a span of 10 bases. The CDR3 DNA follows: TGTGCCAGCAGCTTAGTACTGGCAGGAGAGACCCAGTACTTC. It specifies CASSLVLAGETQYF.

The J gene is TRBJ1-5, the V gene TRBV11-2; weak D call: TRBD1 (6 bases). Per germline, CDR1 SGHAT and CDR2 FQNNGV. V was trimmed by 4 bases and J by 0 bases, leaving 16 bases between them. The CDR3 consists of 17 residues. The CDR3 here is CASSWGGWNYSNQPQHF. The CDR3 DNA sequence: TGTGCCAGCAGCTGGGGGGGCTGGAATTATAGCAATCAGCCCCAGCATTTT. The whole variable domain, filled in from reference TRBV11-2 and TRBJ1-5, reads EAGVAQSPRYKIIEKRQSVAFWCNPISGHATLYWYQQILGQGPKLLIQFQNNGVVDDSQLPKDRFSAERLKGVDSTLKIQPAKLEDSAVYLCASSWGGWNYSNQPQHFGDGTRLSIL.

This rearrangement joins TRBV27 to TRBJ2-3, with no clear D. V shed 4 bases and J shed 4 bases, with 21 bases lying between them. Germline V lookup: CDR1 MNHEY, CDR2 SMNVEV (reference sequence). CDR3 length: 17 amino acids. CDR3 coding DNA: TGTGCCAGCAGTTCCCCCTCCAGCCGGAGCTGGGCAGATACGCAGTATTTT. This gives the protein CASSSPSSRSWADTQYF.

The genes are TRBV9 and TRBJ1-2, with a weak D call TRBD1 (5 bases). Germline values: CDR1 SGDLS, CDR2 YYNGEE. The V and J ends lost 5 bases and 8 bases respectively, with 19 bases between them. This CDR3 has 14 residues. The CDR3 reads CASSPDGTLEGYTF. As DNA, the CDR3 is TGTGCCAGCAGTCCGGACGGGACTCTTGAGGGCTACACCTTC. Complete variable domain (other parts from reference TRBV9 and TRBJ1-2): DSGVTQTPKHLITATGQRVTLRCSPRSGDLSVYWYQQSLDQGLQFLIQYYNGEERAKGNILERFSAQQFPDLHSELNLSSLELGDSALYFCASSPDGTLEGYTFGSGTRLTVV.

This clone occurred once. CDR3 sequence (DNA): TGTGCCAGCAGCTTAGGTGCGGCAGTCCAAGAGACCCAGTACTTC. Translating it yields CASSLGAAVQETQYF. V usage is TRBV13 and J usage is TRBJ2-5; D is unclear. With 0 bases removed from V and 1 base from J, the gap between germline ends came to 9 bases. Germline CDR1 PRHDT, CDR2 FYEKMQ (reference sequence). There are 15 residues in the CDR3. Complete variable domain (other parts from reference TRBV13 and TRBJ2-5): AAGVIQSPRHLIKEKRETATLKCYPIPRHDTVYWYQQGPGQDPQFLISFYEKMQSDKGSIPDRFSAQQFSDYHSELNMSSLELGDSALYFCASSLGAAVQETQYFGPGTRLLVL.

This clone has only one observation. This chain connects TRBV2 to TRBJ1-2; TRBD1 might be the D (5 bases). CDR1 is SNHLY and CDR2 is FYNNEI in the germline V gene. CDR3 length: 12 amino acids. V lost 7 bases, J lost 7 bases, and 13 bases lay in between. In nucleotides, the CDR3 is TGTGCCAGCATCGGGAGGGGCGGTGGCTACACCTTC. Translation: CASIGRGGGYTF.

The CDR3 reads CASTYYSGNTIYF. CDR3 coding DNA: TGCGCCAGCACGTACTACTCTGGAAACACCATATATTTT. This chain joins TRBV5-1 and TRBJ1-3, with unresolved D. Germline V gives CDR1 SGHRS, CDR2 YFSETQ. V was cut by 6 bases and J by 0 bases, with 7 bases left in between. The CDR3 is made up of 13 amino acids. Drawing the rest from reference TRBV5-1 and TRBJ1-3, the complete variable domain is KAGVTQTPRYLIKTRGQQVTLSCSPISGHRSVSWYQQTPGQGLQFLFEYFSETQRNKGNFPGRFSGRQFSNSRSEMNVSTLELGDSALYLCASTYYSGNTIYFGEGSWLTVV.

The V gene is TRBV6-1, the J gene TRBJ1-1, with a tentative D call TRBD1 (5 bases). This CDR3 region has 14 residues. Per germline, CDR1 MNHNS and CDR2 SASEGT. The germline V and J ends were trimmed by 2 bases and 5 bases, with 12 bases remaining between them. CDR3 nucleotide sequence: TGTGCCAGCAGTGAAACGTTTAGGGGTACTGAAGCTTTCTTT. It translates to CASSETFRGTEAFF.

The rearrangement uses TRBV6-5 and TRBJ2-5; 9 nucleotides agree with TRBD2. The CDR3 is made up of 15 amino acids. Germline CDR1 and CDR2: MNHEY and SVGAGI. Trimming removed 5 bases from V and 7 bases from J; junction bases left unmatched: 11. The CDR3 loop reads CASSRERRGGGTQYF. In DNA form, the CDR3 reads TGTGCCAGCAGTCGGGAGAGGCGGGGGGGCGGGACCCAGTACTTC.